This entry lists 18 T cell receptor beta chains sequenced from one sample in a study of CD8 T cells in ankylosing spondylitis. Findings of the study overall: Blood from ankylosing spondylitis patients appeared to carry a characteristic roughly 8-variant TCR beta motif.

Each CDR3 protein is one row after TCRdb ran MiXCR on the 5' RACE reads. Of 700,000 to 850,000 distinct CDR3 sequences in the sample, 12% are singletons; the top ten hold under 0.6%. Their recognized antigens are unknown. What was sequenced was blood, either unsorted or a sorted T cell fraction (not recorded which). The receptors were gathered from a male donor with ankylosing spondylitis.

The rearrangement joins TRBV12-3 or TRBV12-4 to TRBJ2-6; tentative D call: TRBD2 (5 bases). There are 16 residues in the CDR3. Trimming removed 3 bases at V and 2 bases at J, with 11 bases between. Written as DNA, the CDR3 is TGTGCCAGCAGTTTTCCGAGAGGGACTGGGGCCAACGTCCTGACTTTC. Protein sequence: CASSFPRGTGANVLTF.

The rearrangement uses TRBV5-1 and TRBJ1-1; 9 positions agree with TRBD1. V lost 4 bases and J lost 3; bases outside the gene matches: 4. The CDR3 extends over 14 amino acids. Germline CDR1 reads SGHRS; CDR2 reads YFSETQ. The CDR3 nucleotides are TGCGCCAGCAGCGGCCGGACAGGGGACACTGAAGCTTTCTTT. Residues: CASSGRTGDTEAFF.

This chain joins TRBV12-3 or TRBV12-4 and TRBJ2-1, with D perhaps matching TRBD1 or TRBD2 (6 bases each). The CDR3 totals 16 residues. Between the trimmed V and J ends, which lost 6 bases and 2 bases, there was a span of 17 bases. The CDR3 sequence: CASSQRGRGAYNEQFF. As DNA, the CDR3 is TGTGCCAGCAGCCAACGGGGGCGCGGGGCCTACAATGAGCAGTTCTTC.

This clonotype was picked up many times. V is TRBV6-5 and J is TRBJ1-5; D not resolved. The CDR3 is 12 amino acids. Germline V gene data show CDR1 as MNHEY and CDR2 as SVGAGI. The V end was cut by 7 bases, the J end by 5 bases, with 9 bases between. CDR3 coding DNA: TGTGCCAGCAACCAAGACGATCAGCCCCAGCATTTT. It translates to CASNQDDQPQHF.

CDR3 loop: CASSLRGTGAYEQYF. CDR3 coding DNA: TGCGCCAGCAGCTTGCGGGGGACAGGCGCCTACGAGCAGTACTTC. This chain uses TRBV5-1 with TRBJ2-7; TRBD1 agrees at 8 bases. This CDR3 has 15 residues. Unmatched junction bases numbered 5, after V lost 1 base and J lost 2 bases. The germline V gene encodes CDR1 SGHRS and CDR2 YFSETQ. The complete variable domain, with remaining parts taken from reference TRBV5-1 and TRBJ2-7, reads KAGVTQTPRYLIKTRGQQVTLSCSPISGHRSVSWYQQTPGQGLQFLFEYFSETQRNKGNFPGRFSGRQFSNSRSEMNVSTLELGDSALYLCASSLRGTGAYEQYFGPGTRLTVT.

The chain joins TRBV20-1 to TRBJ2-3; possible D gene TRBD2, 6 bases. This CDR3 is built from 15 residues. Trimming removed 4 bases at V and 2 bases at J, with 16 bases between. Per germline, CDR1 DFQATT and CDR2 SNEGSKA (reference sequence). CDR3 sequence reads: CSATLLPGDTDTQYF. CDR3 nucleotide sequence: TGCAGTGCTACCCTCCTGCCGGGAGACACAGATACGCAGTATTTT.

This clonotype was picked up a small number of times. The V call is TRBV18, the J call TRBJ2-7; D could derive from TRBD1 or TRBD2 (5 bases each). V lost 3 bases to trimming and J lost 3 bases, with 12 bases between them. The CDR3 consists of 14 residues. The V gene's germline CDR1 is KGHSH and CDR2 LQKENI. CDR3 coding DNA: TGTGCCAGCTCACCTAAATCTGGGGGCTACGAGCAGTACTTC. Its translation: CASSPKSGGYEQYF.

This clonotype was seen at least ten times. The chain has TRBV7-2 and TRBJ2-3; D uncertain. Trimming took 4 bases from V and 1 from J, leaving 9 bases between them. Germline CDR1 SGHTA, CDR2 FQGNSA. The CDR3 has 14 amino acids. The CDR3 reads CASSSSRGTDTQYF. CDR3 DNA sequence: TGTGCCAGCAGCTCCTCCCGGGGCACAGATACGCAGTATTTT.

This clonotype came up a few times. The DNA is left out, because the CDR3 cannot be placed on it with certainty; the CDR3 is given as TCRdb lists it. This chain uses TRBV7-2 with TRBJ1-2; the D call TRBD1 from the table was never checked on the DNA. With termini counted, the CDR3 has 12 amino acids. Germline CDR1 SGHTA, CDR2 FQGNSA. This chain's CDR3 is CASTFGPGAHTF.

This clonotype was picked up many times. This chain connects TRBV5-1 to TRBJ2-2, with D possibly matching TRBD2 (5 bases). V lost 2 bases and J lost 5, with 16 bases in between. CDR1 SGHRS and CDR2 YFSETQ come from the germline V gene. The CDR3 runs to 16 residues. CDR3 sequence (DNA): TGCGCCAGCAGCTTAAGACTACCTTCGTCAACCGGGGAGCTGTTTTTT. Protein: CASSLRLPSSTGELFF.

J is TRBJ2-4 and V is TRBV5-4, with D tentatively TRBD1 or TRBD2 (5 bases each). V was trimmed by 4 bases and J by 8 bases, leaving 16 bases between them. CDR1 is SGHNT, CDR2 YYREEE, per germline (reference sequence). The CDR3 length is 14 residues. The DNA of the CDR3 is TGTGCCAGCAGCCCCGGCGGGCAGGGAGACATTCAGTACTTC. As protein: CASSPGGQGDIQYF.

This clonotype was observed a few times. The chain joins TRBV9 to TRBJ1-5; tentative D call: TRBD1 (5 bases). Germline V gene data show CDR1 as SGDLS and CDR2 as YYNGEE. V was clipped by 0 bases and J by 4 bases, with 8 bases between them. The CDR3 consists of 14 residues. CDR3 in DNA: TGTGCCAGCAGCGTAGACGGGGGGAATCAGCCCCAGCATTTT. Translating it yields CASSVDGGNQPQHF.

V and J are TRBV28 and TRBJ2-7, with D perhaps matching TRBD1 (6 bases). V was cut by 2 bases and J by 5 bases, with 13 bases left in between. The CDR3 runs 14 residues. Germline V gene data show CDR1 as MDHEN and CDR2 as SYDVKM. CDR3 DNA: TGTGCCAGCAGTTTACTTGGGACACGCAACGAGCAGTACTTC. This encodes CASSLLGTRNEQYF.

This clonotype was counted a few times. The V call is TRBV5-1, the J call TRBJ2-3; 7 bases map to TRBD2. The V and J ends lost 0 bases and 3 bases, in that order; junction bases with no gene match: 13. The length of the CDR3 is 18 residues. CDR1 and CDR2 (germline): SGHRS, YFSETQ. The CDR3: CASSLARRTGEGTDTQYF. CDR3 in DNA: TGCGCCAGCAGCTTGGCCCGCCGGACCGGGGAGGGAACAGATACGCAGTATTTT.

The V gene is TRBV6-1, the J gene TRBJ2-6, with D perhaps TRBD1 or TRBD2 (5 bases each). This CDR3 is built from 15 residues. The germline CDR1 and CDR2 sequences are MNHNS and SASEGT. Trimming pared 9 bases from V and 4 bases from J, leaving 16 bases between. In DNA form, the CDR3 reads TGTGCCAGTAGTATGGGACCGGCCGGGGCCAACGTCCTGACTTTC. This gives the protein CASSMGPAGANVLTF.

This clonotype was seen a single time. A much larger clone differs from this one at a single base, so this may be a read error. The chain uses TRBV20-1 and TRBJ2-7; no clear D gene. The CDR3 is made up of 15 amino acids. Germline assignment: CDR1 DFQATT and CDR2 SNEGSKA (reference sequence). The CDR3 DNA follows: TGCAATGCTAGAGTCGACACCCCAGGATCCTACGAGCAGTACTTC. Amino acid sequence: CNARVDTPGSYEQYF.

In this sample, this clonotype turned up a few times. The chain uses TRBV20-1 and TRBJ2-7; D is possibly TRBD2 (5 bases). V dropped 6 bases and J dropped 2 bases, with 17 bases sitting between them. The CDR3 contains 14 residues. Per germline, CDR1 DFQATT and CDR2 SNEGSKA (reference sequence). CDR3 residues: CSATARGYPYEQYF. CDR3 in DNA: TGCAGTGCGACCGCCCGAGGGTACCCCTACGAGCAGTACTTC.

This clonotype has just a few counts. This chain joins TRBV9 and TRBJ2-5; TRBD1 agrees at 11 bases. The germline V gene has CDR1 SGDLS and CDR2 YYNGEE. CDR3 length: 15 residues. After removal of 3 bases from V and 5 bases from J, the junction contained 6 bases not matched to a gene. DNA for the CDR3: TGTGCCAGCAGCGCCTCCTGGACAGGGGGCGAGACCCAGTACTTC. It translates to CASSASWTGGETQYF.